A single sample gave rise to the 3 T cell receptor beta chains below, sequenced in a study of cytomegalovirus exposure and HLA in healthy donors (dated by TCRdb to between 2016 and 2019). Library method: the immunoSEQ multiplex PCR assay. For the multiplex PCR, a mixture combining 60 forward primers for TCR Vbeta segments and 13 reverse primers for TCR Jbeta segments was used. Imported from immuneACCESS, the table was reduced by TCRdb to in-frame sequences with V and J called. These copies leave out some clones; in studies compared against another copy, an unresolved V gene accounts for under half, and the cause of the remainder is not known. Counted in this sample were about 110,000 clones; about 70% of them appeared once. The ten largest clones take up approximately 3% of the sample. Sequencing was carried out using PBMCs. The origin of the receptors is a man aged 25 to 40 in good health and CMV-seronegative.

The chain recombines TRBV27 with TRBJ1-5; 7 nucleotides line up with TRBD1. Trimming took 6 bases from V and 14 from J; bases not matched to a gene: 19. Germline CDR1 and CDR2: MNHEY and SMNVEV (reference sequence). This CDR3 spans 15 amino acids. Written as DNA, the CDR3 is TGTGCCAGCAGCGGCCGGACAGGAGGAAATTCTCGGGAGCATTTT. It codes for CASSGRTGGNSREHF.

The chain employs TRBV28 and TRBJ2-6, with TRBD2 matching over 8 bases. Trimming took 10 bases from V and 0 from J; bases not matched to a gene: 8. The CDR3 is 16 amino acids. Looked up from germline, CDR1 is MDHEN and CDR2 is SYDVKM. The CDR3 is CATGGGPTSGANVLTF. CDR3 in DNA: TGTGCCACCGGCGGGGGGCCAACCTCTGGGGCCAACGTCCTGACTTTC. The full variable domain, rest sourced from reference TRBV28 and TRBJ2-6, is DVKVTQSSRYLVKRTGEKVFLECVQDMDHENMFWYRQDPGLGLRLIYFSYDVKMKEKGDIPEGYSVSREKKERFSLILESASTNQTSMYLCATGGGPTSGANVLTFGAGSRLTVL.

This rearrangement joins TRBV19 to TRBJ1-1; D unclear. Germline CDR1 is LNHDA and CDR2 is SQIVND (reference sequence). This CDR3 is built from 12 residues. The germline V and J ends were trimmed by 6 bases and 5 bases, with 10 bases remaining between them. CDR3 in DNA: TGTGCCAGTAGCGGTCGGGGAACTGAAGCTTTCTTT. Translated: CASSGRGTEAFF. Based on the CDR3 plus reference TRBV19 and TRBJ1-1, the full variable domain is DGGITQSPKYLFRKEGQNVTLSCEQNLNHDAMYWYRQDPGQGLRLIYYSQIVNDFQKGDIAEGYSVSREKKESFPLTVTSAQKNPTAFYLCASSGRGTEAFFGQGTRLTVV.